This entry lists 12 T cell receptor beta chains sequenced from one sample in a study of blood T cell repertoires in COVID-19. TCRdb's table, derived via immunoSEQ multiplex PCR, lists solely in-frame clones and lacks some. The table records 110,000 to 150,000 clones, approximately 80% of them present only once. The sequencing sample was made of peripheral blood. Every receptor here comes from a human donor in a cohort sampled during active COVID-19.

This chain connects TRBV7-8 to TRBJ1-2; 7 bases fit TRBD1. The CDR3 extends over 15 amino acids. The J segment lost 2 bases and the V segment lost 5 bases, leaving 8 bases of the junction unmatched. Germline CDR1 reads SGHVS; CDR2 reads FQNEAQ. The CDR3 here is CASSRDLQGNYGYTF. CDR3 sequence (DNA): TGTGCCAGCAGCCGAGACCTACAGGGGAACTATGGCTACACCTTC.

This clone was detected only a few times. The V gene is TRBV4-2, the J gene TRBJ1-4; a possible D gene is TRBD1 (6 bases). V was clipped by 1 base and J by 6 bases, with 9 bases between them. Germline lookup yields CDR1 LGHNA and CDR2 YNFKEQ. This CDR3 has 14 amino acids. The CDR3 DNA sequence: TGTGCCAGCAGCCAAGGGACAGCAGATGAAAAACTGTTTTTT. Translated: CASSQGTADEKLFF.

The V gene is TRBV27, the J gene TRBJ2-7; TRBD1 might be the D (5 bases). The CDR3 is 12 amino acids. Between the trimmed V and J ends, which lost 3 bases and 5 bases, there was a span of 8 bases. Germline values: CDR1 MNHEY, CDR2 SMNVEV (reference sequence). The CDR3, as DNA: TGTGCCAGCAGTTTTCAGGGCCACGAGCAGTACTTC. Its translation: CASSFQGHEQYF.

The rearrangement joins TRBV29-1 to TRBJ2-3, with 10 nucleotides matching TRBD2. The CDR3 loop spans 16 amino acids. Trimming at V came to 0 bases and at J to 4 bases, leaving 7 bases not matched to a gene. CDR1 is SQVTM, CDR2 ANQGSEA, per germline. DNA for the CDR3: TGCAGCGTTGAAGAGTTTCTAGCGGGAGTGTCAGATACGCAGTATTTT. It codes for CSVEEFLAGVSDTQYF.

V gene TRBV10-1 combines with J gene TRBJ2-3; possibly TRBD1 for D (6 bases). The V end lost 6 bases, the J end lost 2 bases, and 12 bases lay between the germline ends. This CDR3 has 14 amino acids. The germline V gene has CDR1 WNHNN and CDR2 SYGVQD (reference sequence). The CDR3 spells CASSDDRPTDTQYF. CDR3 nucleotide sequence: TGCGCCAGCAGCGATGACAGGCCCACAGATACGCAGTATTTT.

The rearrangement uses TRBV6-5 and TRBJ2-7; tentatively, D is TRBD2 (6 bases). Germline-derived CDR1 and CDR2 are MNHEY and SVGAGI. The CDR3 extends over 14 amino acids. Trimming removed 5 bases at V and 9 bases at J, with 20 bases between. CDR3 protein: CASSPSLNPRGQYF. CDR3 nucleotide sequence: TGTGCCAGCAGTCCCTCTCTCAACCCGCGGGGGCAGTACTTC.

This clone appeared once. The gene calls are TRBV9 and TRBJ2-1, with 11 nucleotides matching TRBD2. J lost 7 bases, V lost 0 bases, and 6 bases had no gene match. Germline lookup yields CDR1 SGDLS and CDR2 YYNGEE. This CDR3 has 16 amino acids. The CDR3 region is CASSVASSGRNNEQFF. The DNA of the CDR3 is TGTGCCAGCAGCGTAGCCTCTAGCGGGAGGAATAATGAGCAGTTCTTC.

This sequence joins TRBV5-4 and TRBJ2-2; tentative D call: TRBD1 (6 bases). Germline V CDR1 and CDR2: SGHNT, YYREEE (reference sequence). The V and J ends lost 0 bases and 2 bases respectively, with 8 bases between them. The CDR3 contains 15 residues. CDR3 in amino acids: CASSLAGANTGELFF. CDR3 coding DNA: TGTGCCAGCAGCTTGGCAGGGGCCAACACCGGGGAGCTGTTTTTT.

A few counts support this clone. This chain links TRBV5-6 with TRBJ1-2; 9 bases are shared with TRBD1. CDR3 length equals 14 residues. Germline CDR1 reads SGHDT; CDR2 reads YYEEEE. Losses at the gene ends were 4 bases for V and 4 bases for J; bases not matched to a gene: 5. CDR3 nucleotide sequence: TGTGCCAGCAGCCGACAGGGGGTTAGCTATGGCTACACCTTC. Its protein product is CASSRQGVSYGYTF.

This clone occurred once. This sequence joins TRBV7-9 and TRBJ2-7; 10 bases match TRBD2. CDR3 length: 14 amino acids. V lost 5 bases and J lost 7; bases outside the gene matches: 8. Germline assignment: CDR1 SEHNR and CDR2 FQNEAQ (reference sequence). CDR3 loop: CASSLLAGSGEQYV. The CDR3 DNA reads TGTGCCAGCAGCCTACTAGCGGGATCAGGTGAGCAGTACGTC.

The chain has TRBV19 and TRBJ1-1; possible D gene TRBD1, 6 bases. This CDR3 comprises 17 residues. V lost 6 bases and J lost 7, with 27 bases in between. Germline-derived CDR1 and CDR2 are LNHDA and SQIVND (reference sequence). DNA for the CDR3: TGTGCCAGTAGCCAACCCGGCACAGGGCCCCGATTTAGTGAAGCTTTCTTT. It codes for CASSQPGTGPRFSEAFF.

This clone appeared a single time. The gene calls are TRBV7-2 and TRBJ2-7, with TRBD1 matching over 9 bases. The junction had 8 bases not matched to a gene; V was cut back by 0 bases and J by 5 bases. Germline CDR1 reads SGHTA; CDR2 reads FQGNSA. This CDR3 has 16 residues. In nucleotides, the CDR3 is TGTGCCAGCAGCTTAGCCTTCGGACAGGGGTCCCACGAGCAGTACTTC. The encoded protein is CASSLAFGQGSHEQYF.